The entry below gives a single T cell receptor beta chain sequence along with its context. The data belong to a study of blood T cell repertoires in COVID-19. Study details: The United States, Italy and Spain provided the acute and convalescent COVID-19 samples. Nucleic acid was either cDNA or gDNA, and it came from T cells, B-cell-depleted T cells, or PBMCs.

How the authors handled the data: Reference gene primer amplification gave nucleated cell count estimates. Clones were sequenced by immunoSEQ multiplex PCR, and TCRdb holds only the in-frame ones, with some missing. V, J and clone size were drawn from that table, and D and trimming were deduced from the DNA. The table lists under 50,000 clones, about 90% of them singletons. The CDR3 runs to 13 residues. The V end was cut by 3 bases, the J end by 2 bases, with 9 bases between. Germline V gene lookup returns CDR1 SQVTM and CDR2 ANQGSEA. The sequence was obtained from a man between 65 and 80 years old with active COVID-19. V gene TRBV29-1 combines with J gene TRBJ2-3, with D perhaps matching TRBD2 (5 bases). Sequencing was performed on peripheral blood. For the CDR3, the DNA is TGCAGCGTTGATACGGGGTACACAGATACGCAGTATTTT. It yields the protein CSVDTGYTDTQYF.